This TCR beta chain stems from a study of identical twins. Template switching added a universal primer site, and cDNA bore unique molecular identifiers. Using its own MiXCR run on the 5' RACE reads, TCRdb lists one record per CDR3 protein. The sample includes more than 1.5 million distinct CDR3 sequences, under 35% of them seen just once. Note on this clonotype: What it binds is unknown.

Study-wide results and caveats: Memory repertoires showed no such pattern, whereas abundant cord blood beta clonotypes carried fewer insertions. Out-of-frame TCR alpha sharing in monozygotic twins exceeded recombination model predictions.

The CDR3 consists of 17 residues. With 2 bases clipped from V and 0 bases from J, the junction kept 8 bases outside the gene matches. The germline V gene encodes CDR1 SGHDT and CDR2 YYEEEE. Sequenced input: cord blood. This chain uses TRBV5-6 with TRBJ1-1; 9 nucleotides align to TRBD1. The receptor was derived from a newborn girl in good health. DNA of the CDR3: TGTGCCAGCAGCTTCCGGACAGGGGCCCTAATGAACACTGAAGCTTTCTTT. This sequence encodes CASSFRTGALMNTEAFF.